This TCR beta chain came from a study of Graves' ophthalmopathy and Graves' hyperthyroidism (dated by TCRdb to between 2018 and 2020). Study-level background: A patient counted as having stable hyperthyroidism if there was no progression to ophthalmopathy within 18 months of follow-up. In total, some 130 blood samples were TCR-sequenced: 40 to 45 ophthalmopathy, around 75 hyperthyroidism and about 17 hyperthyroidism-to-ophthalmopathy patients. After sampling, hyperthyroidism patients received methimazole starting at 30 mg daily, and ophthalmopathy patients received high-dose intravenous methylprednisolone. The study used signatures of the TCR beta repertoire to tell Graves' ophthalmopathy apart from Graves' hyperthyroidism and to predict which patients would progress to ophthalmopathy. An independent validation cohort comprised about 20 hyperthyroidism patients and over 15 patients who later progressed from hyperthyroidism to ophthalmopathy. T-cell repertoires of thyroid tissue and blood were compared in over 5 hyperthyroidism patients. To explore V-J signatures that distinguish ophthalmopathy from hyperthyroidism, a discovery set of 100 patients was enrolled, made up of around 44 with ophthalmopathy and under 65 with stable hyperthyroidism.

A remark on this clonotype: Its antigen remains undetermined. One end of the junction does not line up with germline, which may come from a read error.

For repertoire sequencing, TCR beta CDR3 regions were amplified from RNA transcripts. The first round of RT-PCR was done with HTBI primers and the Qiagen OneStep RT-PCR kit, and was followed by a second round of multiplex PCR, then size selection and purification. Sequencing of the libraries was carried out on an Illumina HiSeq2000 in paired-end mode with 100 bp reads. In the original analysis: SOAPnuke was used to process the reads, removing any read that contained adapters or uncalled bases, had a mean Phred below 15, or lacked an exact match to the constant primer or identifier. COPE v1.2.5 was used to merge high-quality paired reads. Each unique nucleotide sequence was treated as a clonotype, and MiTCR v1.1 was used to align the clonotypes to the IMGT TRB V, D and J references. Only V-J combinations with frequency above 0.0001 were analysed, covering approximately 99% of repertoires. A TCR clonal expansion and chaos score per V-J combination was defined as the ratio of F50 clonal expansion to chaos observed in the TCRdist matrix. Features were reduced by Welch's t-statistics and random forest to approximately 13 V-J combinations, which fed a naive Bayes classifier. The similarity between thyroid and blood repertoires was quantified using the Morisita-Horn index. TCRdb trimmed the raw reads at Q25, called clones with MiXCR and kept productive beta chains. Each record represents a unique CDR3 protein, reported with the most common genes and DNA among its rows. The V and J calls come from TCRdb's annotation, not from the publication. The sample has 1 million to 1.3 million distinct CDR3 sequences on record, 35% to 40% of them singletons. The ten largest clones capture 11% of the sample.

On the study overall, not on this receptor specifically: Most of the expanded thyroid clonotypes with a frequency above 0.001 were also detected in blood, and it was suggested that the thyroid immune response may be reflected by blood repertoires. In cross-validation, the 13-signature model distinguished ophthalmopathy from stable hyperthyroidism with approximately 85% sensitivity and around 81% specificity, and in the test set the corresponding values were approximately 80% and 68%. In validation, the model predicted ophthalmopathy progression with roughly 68% sensitivity and roughly 72% specificity; more than ten predicted patients were CT-confirmed with GO in a median of 6.5 months. No statistical method was used to set the sample size in advance, and the investigators knew which group each participant was assigned to.

CDR1 and CDR2 (ENHRY, SYGVKD) derive from the germline V gene. Including cysteine and phenylalanine, the CDR3 has 12 amino acids. The kept DNA is CDR3 alone, 36 bases in frame from the first base. Hyperthyroidism patients were newly diagnosed, with disease duration under 2 months, and aged 18 to 65 years. Patients were excluded if they had other autoimmune diseases, uncontrolled infections, pregnancy or lactation. Clinical symptoms, serum thyroxine, TRAb, thyroid ultrasound and orbital computed tomography formed the basis of the diagnosis. Trizol reagent was used to extract the total RNA, and its quality was then checked on an Agilent 2100 Bioanalyzer.

This TCR was recovered from an adult man with Graves' hyperthyroidism. Material for sequencing was peripheral blood or thyroid tissue (not recorded which). The V and J genes are TRBV10-3 and TRBJ1-1; 12 of the junction bases match TRBD1. CDR3 reads: CAISEEGQGATF. DNA sequence: TGTGCCATCAGTGAGGAGGGACAGGGGGCTACCTTT.